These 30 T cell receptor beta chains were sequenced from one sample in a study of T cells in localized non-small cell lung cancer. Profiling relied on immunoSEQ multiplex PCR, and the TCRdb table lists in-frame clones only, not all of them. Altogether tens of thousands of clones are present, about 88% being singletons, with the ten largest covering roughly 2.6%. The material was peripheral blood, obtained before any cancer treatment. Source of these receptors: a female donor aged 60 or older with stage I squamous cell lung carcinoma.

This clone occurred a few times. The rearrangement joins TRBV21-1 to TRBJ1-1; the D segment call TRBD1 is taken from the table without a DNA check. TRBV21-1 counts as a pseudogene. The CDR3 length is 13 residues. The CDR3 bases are TGTGCCAGCAGGAACAGGGCCAGAACTGAAGCTTTCTTT. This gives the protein CASRNRARTEAFF.

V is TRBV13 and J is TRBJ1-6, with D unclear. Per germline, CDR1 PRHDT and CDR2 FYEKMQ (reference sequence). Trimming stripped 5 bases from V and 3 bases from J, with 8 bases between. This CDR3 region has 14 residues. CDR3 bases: TGTGCCAGCAGCCCGCAAAACTATAATTCACCCCTCCACTTT. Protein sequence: CASSPQNYNSPLHF.

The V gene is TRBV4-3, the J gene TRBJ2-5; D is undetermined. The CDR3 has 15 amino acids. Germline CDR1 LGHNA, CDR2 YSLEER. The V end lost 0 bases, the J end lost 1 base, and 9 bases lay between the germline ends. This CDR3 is CASSQELAIQETQYF. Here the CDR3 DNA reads TGCGCCAGCAGCCAAGAATTGGCTATCCAAGAGACCCAGTACTTC.

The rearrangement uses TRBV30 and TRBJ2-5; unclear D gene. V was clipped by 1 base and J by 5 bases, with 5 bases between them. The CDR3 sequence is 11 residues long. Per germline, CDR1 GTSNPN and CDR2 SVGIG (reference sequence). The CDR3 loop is CAWSARETQYF. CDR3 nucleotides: TGTGCCTGGAGTGCGCGGGAGACCCAGTACTTC.

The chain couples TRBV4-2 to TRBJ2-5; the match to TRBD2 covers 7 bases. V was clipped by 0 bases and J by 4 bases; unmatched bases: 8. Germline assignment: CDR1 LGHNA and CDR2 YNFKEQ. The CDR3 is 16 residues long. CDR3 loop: CASSQEPSAGRETQYF. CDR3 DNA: TGTGCCAGCAGCCAAGAACCCTCAGCGGGGAGAGAGACCCAGTACTTC.

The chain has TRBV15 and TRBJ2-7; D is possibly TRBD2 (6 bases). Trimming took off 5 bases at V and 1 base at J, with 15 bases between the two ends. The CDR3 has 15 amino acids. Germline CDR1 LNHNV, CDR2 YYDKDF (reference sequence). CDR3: CATSERLVRSYEQYF. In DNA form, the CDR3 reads TGTGCCACCAGCGAACGACTAGTAAGATCCTACGAGCAGTACTTC.

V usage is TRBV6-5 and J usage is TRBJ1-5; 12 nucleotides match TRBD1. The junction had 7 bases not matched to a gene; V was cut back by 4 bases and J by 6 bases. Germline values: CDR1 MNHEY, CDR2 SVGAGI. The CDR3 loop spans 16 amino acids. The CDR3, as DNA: TGTGCCAGCAGTTCCCGGGACAGGGGGCCTGGTCAGCCCCAGCATTTT. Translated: CASSSRDRGPGQPQHF.

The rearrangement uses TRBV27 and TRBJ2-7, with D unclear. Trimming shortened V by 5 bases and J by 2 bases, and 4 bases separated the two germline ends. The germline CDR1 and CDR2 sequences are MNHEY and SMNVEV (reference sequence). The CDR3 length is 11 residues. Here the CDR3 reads CASSTTYEQYF. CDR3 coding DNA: TGTGCCAGCAGTACTACCTACGAGCAGTACTTC.

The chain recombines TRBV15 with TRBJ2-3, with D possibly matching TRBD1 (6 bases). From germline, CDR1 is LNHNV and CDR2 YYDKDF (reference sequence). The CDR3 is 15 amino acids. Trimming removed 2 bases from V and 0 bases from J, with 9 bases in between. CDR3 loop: CATSRTGLSTDTQYF. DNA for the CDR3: TGTGCCACCAGCAGAACAGGGCTTAGCACAGATACGCAGTATTTT.

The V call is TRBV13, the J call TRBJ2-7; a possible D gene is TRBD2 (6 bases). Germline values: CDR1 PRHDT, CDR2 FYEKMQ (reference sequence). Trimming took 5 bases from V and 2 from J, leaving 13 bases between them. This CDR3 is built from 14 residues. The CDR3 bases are TGTGCCAGCAGCAAAGGGACTTCGACCTACGAGCAGTACTTC. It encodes CASSKGTSTYEQYF.

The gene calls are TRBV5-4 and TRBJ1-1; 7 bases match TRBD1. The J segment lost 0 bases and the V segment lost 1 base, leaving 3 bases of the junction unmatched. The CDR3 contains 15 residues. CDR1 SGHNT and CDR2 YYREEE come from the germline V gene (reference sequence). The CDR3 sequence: CASSLPGGMNTEAFF. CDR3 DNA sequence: TGTGCCAGCAGCTTGCCAGGGGGGATGAACACTGAAGCTTTCTTT.

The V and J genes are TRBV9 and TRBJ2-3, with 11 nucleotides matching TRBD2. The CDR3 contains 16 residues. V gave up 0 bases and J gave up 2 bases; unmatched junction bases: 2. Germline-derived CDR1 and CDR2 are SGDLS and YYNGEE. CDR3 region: CASSVGTSGYTDTQYF. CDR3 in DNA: TGTGCCAGCAGCGTAGGGACTAGCGGGTACACAGATACGCAGTATTTT.

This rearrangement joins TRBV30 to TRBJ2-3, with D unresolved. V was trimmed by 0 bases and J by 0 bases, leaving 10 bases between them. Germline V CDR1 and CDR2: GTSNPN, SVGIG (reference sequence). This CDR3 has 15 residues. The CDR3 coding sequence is TGTGCCTGGAGTGTACCCGGGCCTAGCACAGATACGCAGTATTTT. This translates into CAWSVPGPSTDTQYF.

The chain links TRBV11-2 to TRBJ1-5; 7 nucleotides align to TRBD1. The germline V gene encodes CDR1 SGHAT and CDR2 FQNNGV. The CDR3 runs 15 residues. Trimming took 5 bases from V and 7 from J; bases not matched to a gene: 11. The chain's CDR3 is CASSQWPPGGQPQHF. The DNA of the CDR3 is TGTGCCAGCAGCCAGTGGCCCCCAGGGGGGCAGCCCCAGCATTTT. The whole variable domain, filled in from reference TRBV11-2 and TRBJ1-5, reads EAGVAQSPRYKIIEKRQSVAFWCNPISGHATLYWYQQILGQGPKLLIQFQNNGVVDDSQLPKDRFSAERLKGVDSTLKIQPAKLEDSAVYLCASSQWPPGGQPQHFGDGTRLSIL.

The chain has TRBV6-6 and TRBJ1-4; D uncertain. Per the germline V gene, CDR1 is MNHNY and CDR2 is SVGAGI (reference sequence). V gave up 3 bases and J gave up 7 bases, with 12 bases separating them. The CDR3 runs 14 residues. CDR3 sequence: CASSYDRVGEKLFF. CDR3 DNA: TGTGCCAGCAGTTATGATAGGGTTGGTGAAAAACTGTTTTTT.

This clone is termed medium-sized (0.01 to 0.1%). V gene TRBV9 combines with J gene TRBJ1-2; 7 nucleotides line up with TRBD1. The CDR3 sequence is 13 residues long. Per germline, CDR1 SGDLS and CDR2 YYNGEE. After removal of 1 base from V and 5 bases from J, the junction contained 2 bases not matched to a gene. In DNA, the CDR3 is TGTGCCAGCAGCGTACGACAGGGATATGGCTACACCTTC. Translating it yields CASSVRQGYGYTF.

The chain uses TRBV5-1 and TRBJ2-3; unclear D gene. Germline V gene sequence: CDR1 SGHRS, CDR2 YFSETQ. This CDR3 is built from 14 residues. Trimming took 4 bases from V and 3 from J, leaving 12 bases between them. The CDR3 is CASSPAPQTDTQYF. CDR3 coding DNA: TGCGCCAGCAGCCCGGCCCCTCAGACAGATACGCAGTATTTT.

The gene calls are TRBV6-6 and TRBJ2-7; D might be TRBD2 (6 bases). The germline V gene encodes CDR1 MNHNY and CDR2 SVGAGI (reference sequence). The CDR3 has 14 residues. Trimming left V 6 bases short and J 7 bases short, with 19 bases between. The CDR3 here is CASRTHEYGGEQYF. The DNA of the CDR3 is TGTGCCAGCAGGACCCACGAGTATGGGGGGGAGCAGTACTTC.

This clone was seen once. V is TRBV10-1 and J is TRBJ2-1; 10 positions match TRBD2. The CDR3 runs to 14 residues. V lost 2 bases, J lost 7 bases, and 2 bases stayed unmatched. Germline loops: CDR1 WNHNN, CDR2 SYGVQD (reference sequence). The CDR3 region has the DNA TGCGCCAGCAGTGAGCTAGCGGGAGAGAATGAGCAGTTCTTC. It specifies CASSELAGENEQFF.

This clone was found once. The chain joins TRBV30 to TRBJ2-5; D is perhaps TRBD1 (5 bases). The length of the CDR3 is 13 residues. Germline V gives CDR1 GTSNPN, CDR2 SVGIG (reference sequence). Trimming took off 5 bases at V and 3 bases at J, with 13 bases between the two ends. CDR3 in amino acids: CAWSPGHEETQYF. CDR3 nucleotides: TGTGCCTGGTCCCCAGGGCACGAAGAGACCCAGTACTTC.

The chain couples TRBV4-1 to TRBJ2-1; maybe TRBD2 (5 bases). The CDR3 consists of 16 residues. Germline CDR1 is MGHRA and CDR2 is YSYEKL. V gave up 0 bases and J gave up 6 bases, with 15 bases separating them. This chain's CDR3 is CASSQDASPGLNEQFF. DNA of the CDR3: TGCGCCAGCAGCCAAGATGCTAGCCCCGGGCTCAATGAGCAGTTCTTC.

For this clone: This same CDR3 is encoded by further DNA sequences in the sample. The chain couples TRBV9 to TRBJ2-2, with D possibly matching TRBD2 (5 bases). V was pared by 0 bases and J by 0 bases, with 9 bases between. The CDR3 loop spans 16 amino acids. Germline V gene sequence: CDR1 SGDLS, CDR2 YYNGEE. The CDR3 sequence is CASSVAQRPNTGELFF. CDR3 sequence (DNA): TGTGCCAGCAGCGTAGCTCAGCGGCCGAACACCGGGGAGCTGTTTTTT.

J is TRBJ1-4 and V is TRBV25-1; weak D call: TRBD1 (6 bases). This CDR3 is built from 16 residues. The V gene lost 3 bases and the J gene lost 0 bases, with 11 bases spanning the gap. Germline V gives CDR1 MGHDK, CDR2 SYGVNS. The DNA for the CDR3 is TGTGCCAGCAGTGAGGCCAGGGGAACAACTAATGAAAAACTGTTTTTT. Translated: CASSEARGTTNEKLFF.

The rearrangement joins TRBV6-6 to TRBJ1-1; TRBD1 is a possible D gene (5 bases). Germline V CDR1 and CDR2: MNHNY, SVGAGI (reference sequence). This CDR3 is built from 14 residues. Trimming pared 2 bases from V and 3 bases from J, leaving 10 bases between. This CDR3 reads CASSYGGTDTEAFF. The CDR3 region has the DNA TGTGCCAGCAGTTACGGGGGGACCGACACTGAAGCTTTCTTT.

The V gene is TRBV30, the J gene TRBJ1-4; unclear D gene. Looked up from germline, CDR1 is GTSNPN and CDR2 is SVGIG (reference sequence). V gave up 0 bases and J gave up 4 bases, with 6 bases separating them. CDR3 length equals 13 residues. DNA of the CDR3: TGTGCCTGGAGTGTACAGTTTAATGAAAAACTGTTTTTT. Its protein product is CAWSVQFNEKLFF.

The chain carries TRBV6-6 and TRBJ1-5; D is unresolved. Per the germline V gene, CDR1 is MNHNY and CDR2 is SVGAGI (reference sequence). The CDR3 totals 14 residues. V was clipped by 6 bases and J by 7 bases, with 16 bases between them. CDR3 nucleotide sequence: TGTGCCAGCAGGGCCTACCCCCAGTCCCAGCCCCAGCATTTT. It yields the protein CASRAYPQSQPQHF.

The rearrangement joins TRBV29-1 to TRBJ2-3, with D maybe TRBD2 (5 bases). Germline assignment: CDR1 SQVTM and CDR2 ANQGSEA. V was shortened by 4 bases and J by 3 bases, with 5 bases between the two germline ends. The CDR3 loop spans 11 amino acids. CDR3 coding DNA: TGCAGCGTTGGAGGGACAGATACGCAGTATTTT. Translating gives CSVGGTDTQYF.

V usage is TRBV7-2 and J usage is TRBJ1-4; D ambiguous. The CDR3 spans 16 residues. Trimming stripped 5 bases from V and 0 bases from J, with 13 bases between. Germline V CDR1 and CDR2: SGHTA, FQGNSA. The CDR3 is CASSITRVATNEKLFF. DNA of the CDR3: TGTGCCAGCAGCATAACACGGGTTGCAACTAATGAAAAACTGTTTTTT.

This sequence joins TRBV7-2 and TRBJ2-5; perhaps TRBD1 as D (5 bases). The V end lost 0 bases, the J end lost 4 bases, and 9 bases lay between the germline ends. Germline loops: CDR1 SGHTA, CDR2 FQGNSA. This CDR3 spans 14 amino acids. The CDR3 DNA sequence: TGTGCCAGCAGCTTAGCGGGGCAGGGAGAGACCCAGTACTTC. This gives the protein CASSLAGQGETQYF.

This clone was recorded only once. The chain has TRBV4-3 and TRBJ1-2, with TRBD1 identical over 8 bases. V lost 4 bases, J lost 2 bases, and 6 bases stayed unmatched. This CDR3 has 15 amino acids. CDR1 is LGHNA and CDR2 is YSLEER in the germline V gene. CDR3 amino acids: CASSLQGAINYGYTF. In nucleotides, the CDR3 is TGCGCCAGCAGCCTCCAGGGGGCAATCAACTATGGCTACACCTTC.